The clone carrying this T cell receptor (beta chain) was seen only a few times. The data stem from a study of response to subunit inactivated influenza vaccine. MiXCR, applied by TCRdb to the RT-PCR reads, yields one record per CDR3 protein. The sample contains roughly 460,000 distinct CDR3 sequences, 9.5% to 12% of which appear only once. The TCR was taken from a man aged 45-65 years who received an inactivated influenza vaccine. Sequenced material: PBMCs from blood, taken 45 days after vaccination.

The CDR3 sequence: CASSLSSAPETQYF. For the CDR3, the DNA is TGTGCCAGCAGCTTGAGCAGCGCCCCCGAGACCCAGTACTTC. This chain links TRBV7-8 with TRBJ2-5; D unresolved. The germline V and J ends were trimmed by 3 bases and 5 bases, with 13 bases remaining between them. Germline V gene sequence: CDR1 SGHVS, CDR2 FQNEAQ. CDR3 length: 14 residues.